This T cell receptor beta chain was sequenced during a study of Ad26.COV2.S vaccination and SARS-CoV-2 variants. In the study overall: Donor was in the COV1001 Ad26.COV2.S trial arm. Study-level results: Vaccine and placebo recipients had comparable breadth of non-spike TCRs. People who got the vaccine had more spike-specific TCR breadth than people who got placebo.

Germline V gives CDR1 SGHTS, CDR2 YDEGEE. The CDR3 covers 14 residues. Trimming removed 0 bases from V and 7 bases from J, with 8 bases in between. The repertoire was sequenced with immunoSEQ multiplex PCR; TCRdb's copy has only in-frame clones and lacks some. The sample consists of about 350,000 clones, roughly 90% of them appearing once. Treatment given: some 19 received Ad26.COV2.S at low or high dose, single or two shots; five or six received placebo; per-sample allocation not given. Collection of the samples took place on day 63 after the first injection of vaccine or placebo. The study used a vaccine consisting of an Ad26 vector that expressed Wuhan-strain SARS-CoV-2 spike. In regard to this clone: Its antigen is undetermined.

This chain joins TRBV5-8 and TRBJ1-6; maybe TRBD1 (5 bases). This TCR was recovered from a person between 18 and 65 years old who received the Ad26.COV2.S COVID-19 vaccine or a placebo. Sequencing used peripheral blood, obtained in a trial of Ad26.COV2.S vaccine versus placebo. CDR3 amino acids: CASSLAGGNSPLHF. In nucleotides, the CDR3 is TGTGCCAGCAGCTTGGCCGGGGGAAATTCACCCCTCCACTTT. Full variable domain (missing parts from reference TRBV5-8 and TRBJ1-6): EAGVTQSPTHLIKTRGQQATLRCSPISGHTSVYWYQQALGLGLQFLLWYDEGEERNRGNFPPRFSGRQFPNYSSELNVNALELEDSALYLCASSLAGGNSPLHFGNGTRLTVT.